This T cell receptor beta chain comes out of a study of T-cell reconstitution after alpha-beta-depleted transplantation in children. Whole-study results and caveats: Diversity and T-cell counts at one year after transplant derived mostly from new T cells. Several hundred expanded graft clones reportedly supplied alpha-beta T cells about two months after transplant.

Researchers prepared the TCRbeta library using unique molecular identifiers, the study reports. One entry per CDR3 protein results from TCRdb running MiXCR on the PCR reads. The sample shows 440,000 or so distinct CDR3 sequences, approximately 42% of them seen only once. Per germline, CDR1 MNHEY and CDR2 SVGAGI. Losses at the gene ends were 2 bases for V and 1 base for J; bases not matched to a gene: 4. This CDR3 is 16 amino acids long. With regard to this clonotype: Its antigen is currently unknown.

The chain carries TRBV6-5 and TRBJ2-2; 7 bases align to TRBD2. Sequencing used PBMCs, obtained before TCRalphabeta/CD19-depleted stem cell transplant. The TCR was taken from a girl between 2 and 10 years old with aplastic anemia, due to receive a stem cell transplant. The CDR3 nucleotides are TGTGCCAGCAGTTACGGAGGACTAGTGAACACCGGGGAGCTGTTTTTT. This gives the protein CASSYGGLVNTGELFF.